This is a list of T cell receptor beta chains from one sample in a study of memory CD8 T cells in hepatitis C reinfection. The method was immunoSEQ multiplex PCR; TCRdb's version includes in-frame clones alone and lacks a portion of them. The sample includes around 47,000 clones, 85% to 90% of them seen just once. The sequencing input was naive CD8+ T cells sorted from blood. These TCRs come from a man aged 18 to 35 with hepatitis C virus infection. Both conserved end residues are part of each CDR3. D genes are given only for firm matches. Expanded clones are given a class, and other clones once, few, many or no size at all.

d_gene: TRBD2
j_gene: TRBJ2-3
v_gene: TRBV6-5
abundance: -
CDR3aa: CASSDSGGDTQYF
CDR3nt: TGTGCCAGCAGTGACTCGGGGGGAGATACGCAGTATTTT

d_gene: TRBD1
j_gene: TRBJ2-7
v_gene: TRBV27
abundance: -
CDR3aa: CASSRGTGGEQYF
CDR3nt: TGTGCCAGCTCCCGGGGGACAGGGGGCGAGCAGTACTTC

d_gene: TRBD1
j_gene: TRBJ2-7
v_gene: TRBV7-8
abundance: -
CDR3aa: CASSFGDRVYEQYF
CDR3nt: TGTGCCAGCAGCTTCGGGGACAGGGTCTACGAGCAGTACTTC

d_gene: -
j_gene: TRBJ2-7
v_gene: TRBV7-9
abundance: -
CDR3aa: CASSYTGNEQYF
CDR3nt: TGTGCCAGCAGCTATACAGGGAACGAGCAGTACTTC

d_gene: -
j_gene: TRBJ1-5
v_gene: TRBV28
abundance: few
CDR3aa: CASSARRYFEPQHF
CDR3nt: TGTGCCAGCAGTGCCAGGAGGTATTTTGAGCCCCAGCATTTT

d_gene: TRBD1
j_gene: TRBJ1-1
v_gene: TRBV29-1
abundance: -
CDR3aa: CSVRTGGGDTEAFF
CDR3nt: TGCAGCGTTCGGACAGGGGGAGGGGACACTGAAGCTTTCTTT

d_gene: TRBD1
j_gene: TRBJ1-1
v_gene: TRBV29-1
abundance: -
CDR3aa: CSVDGGGLGNTEAFF
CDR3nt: TGCAGCGTCGATGGAGGGGGCCTGGGGAACACTGAAGCTTTCTTT

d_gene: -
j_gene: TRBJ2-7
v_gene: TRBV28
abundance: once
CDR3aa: CASRKSGTGYEQYF
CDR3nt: TGTGCCAGCAGGAAATCCGGGACTGGCTACGAGCAGTACTTC

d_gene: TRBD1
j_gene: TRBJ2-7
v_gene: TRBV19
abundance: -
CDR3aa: CATRQGGREQYF
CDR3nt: TGTGCCACCCGACAGGGGGGTAGGGAGCAGTACTTC

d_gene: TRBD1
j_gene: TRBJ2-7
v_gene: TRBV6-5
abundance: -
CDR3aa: CASSYSKGGLPYEQYF
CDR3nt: TGTGCCAGCAGTTACTCGAAAGGGGGCCTACCCTACGAGCAGTACTTC

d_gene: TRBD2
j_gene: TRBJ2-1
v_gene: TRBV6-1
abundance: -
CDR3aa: CASSEWGGYNEQFF
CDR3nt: TGTGCCAGCAGTGAATGGGGGGGCTACAATGAGCAGTTCTTC

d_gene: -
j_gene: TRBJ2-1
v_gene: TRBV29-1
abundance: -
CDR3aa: CSVVSARGEQFF
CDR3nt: TGCAGCGTGGTTTCGGCCCGAGGTGAGCAGTTCTTC

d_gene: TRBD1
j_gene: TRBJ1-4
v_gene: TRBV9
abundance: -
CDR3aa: CASSVSGQGYEKLFF
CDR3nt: TGTGCCAGCAGCGTATCCGGACAGGGATATGAAAAACTGTTTTTT

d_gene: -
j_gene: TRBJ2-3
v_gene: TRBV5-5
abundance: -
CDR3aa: CASSLAPQGNTDTQYF
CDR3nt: TGTGCCAGCAGCTTGGCTCCACAGGGAAACACAGATACGCAGTATTTT

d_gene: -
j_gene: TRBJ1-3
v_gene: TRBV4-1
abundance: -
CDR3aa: CASSQDGQLFSGNTIYF
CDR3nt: TGCGCCAGCAGCCAGGATGGGCAGTTGTTCTCTGGAAACACCATATATTTT

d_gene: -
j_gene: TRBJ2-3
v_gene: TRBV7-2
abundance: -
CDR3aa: CASSLGGEGVTDTQYF
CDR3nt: TGTGCCAGCAGCTTAGGTGGGGAGGGGGTCACAGATACGCAGTATTTT

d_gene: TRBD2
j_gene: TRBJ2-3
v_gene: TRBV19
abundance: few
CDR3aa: CASSRTSGGAEDTQYF
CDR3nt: TGTGCCAGTAGCCGGACTAGCGGGGGGGCGGAAGATACGCAGTATTTT

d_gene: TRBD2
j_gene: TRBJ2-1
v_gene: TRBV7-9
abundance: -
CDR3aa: CASSTGLAAYNEQFF
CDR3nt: TGTGCCAGCAGCACCGGCCTAGCGGCCTACAATGAGCAGTTCTTC

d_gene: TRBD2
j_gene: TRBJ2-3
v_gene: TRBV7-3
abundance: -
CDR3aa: CASSRFSRSSGGLTDTQYF
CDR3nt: TGTGCCAGCAGCCGCTTCTCCCGGAGTAGCGGGGGCCTCACGGATACGCAGTATTTT

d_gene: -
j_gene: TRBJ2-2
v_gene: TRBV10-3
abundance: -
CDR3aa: CAIRAENTGELFF
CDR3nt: TGTGCCATCAGGGCCGAGAACACCGGGGAGCTGTTTTTT

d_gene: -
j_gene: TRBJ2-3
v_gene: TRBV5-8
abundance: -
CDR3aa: CASSLGLRGTDTQYF
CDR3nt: TGTGCCAGCAGCTTAGGACTAAGGGGCACAGATACGCAGTATTTT

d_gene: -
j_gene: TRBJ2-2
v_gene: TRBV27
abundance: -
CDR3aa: CASRVGTGELFF
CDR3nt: TGTGCCAGCCGGGTCGGCACCGGGGAGCTGTTTTTT

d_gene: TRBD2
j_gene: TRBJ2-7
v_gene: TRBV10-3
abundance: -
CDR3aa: CAISGGTSGTSYEQYF
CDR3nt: TGTGCCATCAGTGGGGGAACTAGCGGGACGTCCTACGAGCAGTACTTC

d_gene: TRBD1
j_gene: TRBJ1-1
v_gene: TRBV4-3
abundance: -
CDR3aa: CASSQDSSPGGRTEAFF
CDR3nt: TGCGCCAGCAGCCAAGACTCCAGCCCAGGGGGTAGAACTGAAGCTTTCTTT

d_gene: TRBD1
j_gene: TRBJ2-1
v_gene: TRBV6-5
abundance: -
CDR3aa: CASKDRSNEQFF
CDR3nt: TGTGCCAGCAAGGACAGGTCCAATGAGCAGTTCTTC

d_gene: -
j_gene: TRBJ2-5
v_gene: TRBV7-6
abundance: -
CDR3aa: CASSPILREGGETQYF
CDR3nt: TGTGCCAGCAGCCCAATCCTCAGGGAAGGGGGAGAGACCCAGTACTTC

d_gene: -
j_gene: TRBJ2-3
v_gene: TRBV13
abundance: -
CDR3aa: CASSSGTDTQYF
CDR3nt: TGTGCCAGCAGCTCGGGGACAGATACGCAGTATTTT

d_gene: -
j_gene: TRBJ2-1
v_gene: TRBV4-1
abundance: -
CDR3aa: CASSQEWDIDSEQFF
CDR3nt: TGCGCCAGCAGCCAAGAATGGGATATCGACAGTGAGCAGTTCTTC

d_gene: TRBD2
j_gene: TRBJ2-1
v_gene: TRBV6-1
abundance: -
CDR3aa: CASSGDKRKREGLFF
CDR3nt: TGTGCCAGCAGTGGGGACAAAAGGAAGCGGGAGGGCCTGTTCTTC

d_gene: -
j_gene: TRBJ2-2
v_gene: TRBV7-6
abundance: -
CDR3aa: CASTPGASHTGELFF
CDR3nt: TGTGCCAGCACCCCAGGGGCTTCCCACACCGGGGAGCTGTTTTTT

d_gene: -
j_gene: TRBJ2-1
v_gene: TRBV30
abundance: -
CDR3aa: CAWSVPSYAYNEQFF
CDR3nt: TGTGCCTGGAGTGTCCCATCCTACGCCTACAATGAGCAGTTCTTC

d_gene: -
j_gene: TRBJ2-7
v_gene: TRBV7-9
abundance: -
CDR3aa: CASSLDGGDSKYF
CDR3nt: TGTGCCAGCAGCTTAGACGGGGGGGACAGTAAGTACTTC

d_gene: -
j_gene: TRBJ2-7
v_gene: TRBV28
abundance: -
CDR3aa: CASSILYEQYF
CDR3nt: TGTGCCAGCAGTATCCTTTACGAGCAGTACTTC

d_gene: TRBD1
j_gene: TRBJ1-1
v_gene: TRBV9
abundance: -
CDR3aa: CASSAPGQGKNTEAFF
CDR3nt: TGTGCCAGCAGCGCTCCGGGACAGGGGAAGAACACTGAAGCTTTCTTT

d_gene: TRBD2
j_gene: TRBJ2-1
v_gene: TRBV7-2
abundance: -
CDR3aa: CASSPGTSAYNEQFF
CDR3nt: TGTGCCAGCAGCCCTGGGACTAGCGCTTACAATGAGCAGTTCTTC

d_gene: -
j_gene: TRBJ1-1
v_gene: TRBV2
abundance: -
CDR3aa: CASSDPGSGTEAFF
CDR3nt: TGTGCCAGCAGTGATCCCGGGTCCGGCACTGAAGCTTTCTTT

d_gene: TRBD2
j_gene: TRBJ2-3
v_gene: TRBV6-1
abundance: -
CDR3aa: CASSEGVSGNTDTQYF
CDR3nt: TGTGCCAGCAGTGAAGGGGTTAGCGGGAACACAGATACGCAGTATTTT

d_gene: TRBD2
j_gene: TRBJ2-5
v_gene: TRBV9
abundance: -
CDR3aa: CASTETSGGQETQYF
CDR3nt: TGTGCCAGCACCGAGACTAGCGGGGGACAAGAGACCCAGTACTTC

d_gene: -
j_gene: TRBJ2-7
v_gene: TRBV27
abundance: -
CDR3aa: CASSLGQSYEQYF
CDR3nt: TGTGCCAGCAGTTTGGGGCAATCCTACGAGCAGTACTTC

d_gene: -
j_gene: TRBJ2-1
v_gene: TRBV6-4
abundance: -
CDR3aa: CASSDPGLGTEQFF
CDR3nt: TGTGCCAGCAGTGACCCGGGACTTGGCACGGAGCAGTTCTTC

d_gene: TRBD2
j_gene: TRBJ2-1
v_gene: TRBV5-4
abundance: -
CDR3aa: CASSLGTGGVDNEQFF
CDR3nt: TGTGCCAGCAGCCTGGGAACGGGGGGTGTCGACAATGAGCAGTTCTTC

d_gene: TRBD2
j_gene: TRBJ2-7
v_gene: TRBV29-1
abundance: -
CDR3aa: CSVVYVSGRAYGSYEQYF
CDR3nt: TGCAGCGTTGTCTACGTTAGCGGGAGGGCCTATGGGTCCTACGAGCAGTACTTC

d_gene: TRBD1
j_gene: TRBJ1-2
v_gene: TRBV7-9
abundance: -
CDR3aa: CASSSGTGDSYGYTF
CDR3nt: TGTGCCAGCAGCTCCGGGACAGGGGATTCCTATGGCTACACCTTC

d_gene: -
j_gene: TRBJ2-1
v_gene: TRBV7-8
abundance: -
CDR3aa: CASSQQVYNEQFF
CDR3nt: TGTGCCAGCAGTCAACAGGTTTACAATGAGCAGTTCTTC

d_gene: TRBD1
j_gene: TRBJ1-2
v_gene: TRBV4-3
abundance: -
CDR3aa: CASSPGTAPYGYTF
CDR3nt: TGCGCCAGCAGCCCAGGGACAGCTCCCTATGGCTACACCTTC

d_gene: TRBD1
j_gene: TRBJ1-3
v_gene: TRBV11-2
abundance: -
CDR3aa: CASSLVGRTGEGNTIYF
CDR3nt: TGTGCCAGCAGCTTAGTGGGACGGACAGGGGAGGGAAACACCATATATTTT